This TCR beta chain was captured in a study of shared clonotypes between healthy human individuals. Study-wide findings and caveats: The donor pool, a small one, limited the genetic and exposure-history diversity represented.

Splitting the CD4+ cells yielded a CD45RA+ naive subset and a CD45RA-negative memory subset. Germline V gene sequence: CDR1 ENHRY, CDR2 SYGVKD. This CDR3 is built from 13 residues. Trimming took off 6 bases at V and 5 bases at J, with 10 bases between the two ends. Sequenced by immunoSEQ multiplex PCR; TCRdb stores in-frame clones only, minus some. The top ten clones hold around 0.13% of a sample with roughly 2 million clones, roughly 95% of them seen once. Regarding this clone: Its antigen is as yet unknown.

The chain links TRBV10-3 to TRBJ2-2; D perhaps matches TRBD2 (6 bases). The specimen sequenced was naive CD4+ T cells sorted from blood. As for subset: CD45RA+ positively selected. The TCR sequence derives from a man between 18 and 35 years old in good health. CDR3 DNA sequence: TGTGCCATCAGCTCGGGAGCGACCGGGGAGCTGTTTTTT. Translating it yields CAISSGATGELFF.